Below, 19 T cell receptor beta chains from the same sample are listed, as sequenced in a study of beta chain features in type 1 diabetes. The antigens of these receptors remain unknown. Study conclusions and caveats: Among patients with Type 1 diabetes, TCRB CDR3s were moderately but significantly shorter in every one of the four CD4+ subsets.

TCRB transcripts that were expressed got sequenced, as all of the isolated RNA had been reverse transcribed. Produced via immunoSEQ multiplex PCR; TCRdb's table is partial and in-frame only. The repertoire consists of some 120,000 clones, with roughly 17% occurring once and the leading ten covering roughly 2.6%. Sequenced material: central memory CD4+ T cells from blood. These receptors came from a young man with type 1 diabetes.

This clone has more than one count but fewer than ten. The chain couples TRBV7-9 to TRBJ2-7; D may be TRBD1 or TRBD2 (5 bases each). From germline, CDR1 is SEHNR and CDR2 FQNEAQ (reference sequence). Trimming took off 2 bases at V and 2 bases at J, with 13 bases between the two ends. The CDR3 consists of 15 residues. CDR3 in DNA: TGTGCCAGCAGCTTAAAAGGGGACGGGACCTACGAGCAGTACTTC. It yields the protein CASSLKGDGTYEQYF.

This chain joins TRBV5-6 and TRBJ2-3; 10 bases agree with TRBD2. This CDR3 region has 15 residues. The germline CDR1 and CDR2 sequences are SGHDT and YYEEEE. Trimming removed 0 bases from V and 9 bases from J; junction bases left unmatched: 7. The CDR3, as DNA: TGTGCCAGCAGCTTGGTCTCTAGCGGGAGCCGGACGCAGTATTTT. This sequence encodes CASSLVSSGSRTQYF.

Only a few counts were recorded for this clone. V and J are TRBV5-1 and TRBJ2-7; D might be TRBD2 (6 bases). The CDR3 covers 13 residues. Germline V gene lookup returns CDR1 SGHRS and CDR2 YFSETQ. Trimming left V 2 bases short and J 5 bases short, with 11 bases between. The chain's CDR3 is CASSFLEGNEQYF. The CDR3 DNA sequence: TGCGCCAGCAGCTTCTTGGAGGGTAACGAGCAGTACTTC.

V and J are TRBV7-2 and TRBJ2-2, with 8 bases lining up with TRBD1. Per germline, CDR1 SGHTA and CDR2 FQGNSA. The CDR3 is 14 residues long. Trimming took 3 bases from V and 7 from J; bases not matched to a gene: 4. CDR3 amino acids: CASSFQGANGELFF. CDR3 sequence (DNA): TGTGCCAGCAGCTTCCAGGGGGCAAACGGGGAGCTGTTTTTT. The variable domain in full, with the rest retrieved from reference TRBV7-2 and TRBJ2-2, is GAGVSQSPSNKVTEKGKDVELRCDPISGHTALYWYRQSLGQGLEFLIYFQGNSAPDKSGLPSDRFSAERTGGSVSTLTIQRTQQEDSAVYLCASSFQGANGELFFGEGSRLTVL.

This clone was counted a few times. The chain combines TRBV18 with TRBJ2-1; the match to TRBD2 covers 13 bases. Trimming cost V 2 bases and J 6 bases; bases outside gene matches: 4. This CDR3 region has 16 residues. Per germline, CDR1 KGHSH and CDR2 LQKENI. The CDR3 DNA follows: TGTGCCAGCTCACCAACTAGCGGGAGGGCCGGCAATGAGCAGTTCTTC. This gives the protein CASSPTSGRAGNEQFF.

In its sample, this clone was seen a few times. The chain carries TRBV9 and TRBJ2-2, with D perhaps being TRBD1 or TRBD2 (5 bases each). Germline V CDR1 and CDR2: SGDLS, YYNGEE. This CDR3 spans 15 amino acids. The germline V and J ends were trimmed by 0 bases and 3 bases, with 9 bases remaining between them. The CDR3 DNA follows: TGTGCCAGCAGCGTAGGGGGGACCGACACCGGGGAGCTGTTTTTT. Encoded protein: CASSVGGTDTGELFF.

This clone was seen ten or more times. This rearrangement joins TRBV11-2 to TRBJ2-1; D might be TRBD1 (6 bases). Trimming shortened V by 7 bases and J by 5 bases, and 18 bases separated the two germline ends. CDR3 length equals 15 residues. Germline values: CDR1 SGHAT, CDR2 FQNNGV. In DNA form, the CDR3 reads TGTGCCAGCAACCACCGCCTGGGGGCAAACAATGAGCAGTTCTTC. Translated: CASNHRLGANNEQFF.

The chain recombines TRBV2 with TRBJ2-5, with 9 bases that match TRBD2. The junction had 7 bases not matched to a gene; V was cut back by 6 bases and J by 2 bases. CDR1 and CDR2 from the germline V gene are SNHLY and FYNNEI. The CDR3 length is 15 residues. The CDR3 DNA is TGTGCCAGCAGCGGGACTAGCTCACGACAAGAGACCCAGTACTTC. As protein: CASSGTSSRQETQYF.

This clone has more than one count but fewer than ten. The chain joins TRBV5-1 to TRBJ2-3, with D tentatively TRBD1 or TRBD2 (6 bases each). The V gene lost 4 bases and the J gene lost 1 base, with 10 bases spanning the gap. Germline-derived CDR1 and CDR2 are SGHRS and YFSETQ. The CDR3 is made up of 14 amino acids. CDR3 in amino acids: CASSPGARTDTQYF. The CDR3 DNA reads TGCGCCAGCAGCCCGGGGGCGCGCACAGATACGCAGTATTTT.

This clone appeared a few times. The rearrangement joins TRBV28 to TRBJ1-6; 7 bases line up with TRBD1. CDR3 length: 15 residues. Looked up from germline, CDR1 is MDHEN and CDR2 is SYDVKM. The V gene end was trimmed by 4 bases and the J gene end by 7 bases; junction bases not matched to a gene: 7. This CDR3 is CASSWGTALNSPLHF. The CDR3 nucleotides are TGTGCCAGCAGTTGGGGGACAGCGCTAAATTCACCCCTCCACTTT. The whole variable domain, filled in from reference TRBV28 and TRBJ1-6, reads DVKVTQSSRYLVKRTGEKVFLECVQDMDHENMFWYRQDPGLGLRLIYFSYDVKMKEKGDIPEGYSVSREKKERFSLILESASTNQTSMYLCASSWGTALNSPLHFGNGTRLTVT.

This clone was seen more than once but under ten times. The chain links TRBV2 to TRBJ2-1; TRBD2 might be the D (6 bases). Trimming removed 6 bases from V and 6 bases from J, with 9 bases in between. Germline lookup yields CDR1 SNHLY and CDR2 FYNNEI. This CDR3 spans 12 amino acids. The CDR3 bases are TGTGCCAGCAGGGGAGGAGGCAATGAGCAGTTCTTC. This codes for CASRGGGNEQFF.

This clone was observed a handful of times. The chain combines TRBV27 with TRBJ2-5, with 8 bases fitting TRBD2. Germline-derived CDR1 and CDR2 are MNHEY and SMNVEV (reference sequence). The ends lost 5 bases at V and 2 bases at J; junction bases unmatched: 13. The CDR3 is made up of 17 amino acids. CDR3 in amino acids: CASSPPRGGRTQETQYF. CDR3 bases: TGTGCCAGCAGTCCTCCCCGGGGGGGGCGAACACAAGAGACCCAGTACTTC.

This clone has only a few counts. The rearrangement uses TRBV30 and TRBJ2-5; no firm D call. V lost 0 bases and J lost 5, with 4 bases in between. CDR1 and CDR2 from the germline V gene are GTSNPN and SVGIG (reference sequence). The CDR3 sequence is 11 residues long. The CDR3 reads CAWSVVETQYF. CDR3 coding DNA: TGTGCCTGGAGTGTCGTGGAGACCCAGTACTTC.

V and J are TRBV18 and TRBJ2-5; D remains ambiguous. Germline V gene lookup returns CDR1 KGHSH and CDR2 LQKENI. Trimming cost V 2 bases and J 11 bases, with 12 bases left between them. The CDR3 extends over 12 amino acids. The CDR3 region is CASSPVREEQYF. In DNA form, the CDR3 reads TGTGCCAGCTCACCAGTTAGGGAAGAGCAGTACTTC. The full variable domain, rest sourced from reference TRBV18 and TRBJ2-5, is NAGVMQNPRHLVRRRGQEARLRCSPMKGHSHVYWYRQLPEEGLKFMVYLQKENIIDESGMPKERFSAEFPKEGPSILRIQQVVRGDSAAYFCASSPVREEQYFGPGTRLLVL.

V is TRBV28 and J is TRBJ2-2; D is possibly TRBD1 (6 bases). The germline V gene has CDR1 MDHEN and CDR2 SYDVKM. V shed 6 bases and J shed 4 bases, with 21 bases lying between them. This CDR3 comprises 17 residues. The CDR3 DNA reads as TGTGCCAGCAGACCCTCCTTTCCGTACAGGGTCACCGGGGAGCTGTTTTTT. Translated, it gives CASRPSFPYRVTGELFF.

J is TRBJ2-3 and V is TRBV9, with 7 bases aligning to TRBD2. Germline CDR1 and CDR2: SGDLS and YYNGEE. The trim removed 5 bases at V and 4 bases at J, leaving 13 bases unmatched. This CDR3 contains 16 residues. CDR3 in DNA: TGTGCCAGCAGTTCTGTGACTAGCCCTGTCCCAGATACGCAGTATTTT. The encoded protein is CASSSVTSPVPDTQYF. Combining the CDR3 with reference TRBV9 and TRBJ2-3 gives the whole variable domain DSGVTQTPKHLITATGQRVTLRCSPRSGDLSVYWYQQSLDQGLQFLIQYYNGEERAKGNILERFSAQQFPDLHSELNLSSLELGDSALYFCASSSVTSPVPDTQYFGPGTRLTVL.

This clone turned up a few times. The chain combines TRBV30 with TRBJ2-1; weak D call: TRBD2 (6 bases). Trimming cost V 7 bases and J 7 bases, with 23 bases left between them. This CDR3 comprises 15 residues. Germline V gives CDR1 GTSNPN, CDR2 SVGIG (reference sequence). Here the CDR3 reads CASTPRSGAENEQFF. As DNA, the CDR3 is TGTGCCTCCACCCCCCGATCGGGAGCCGAGAATGAGCAGTTCTTC.

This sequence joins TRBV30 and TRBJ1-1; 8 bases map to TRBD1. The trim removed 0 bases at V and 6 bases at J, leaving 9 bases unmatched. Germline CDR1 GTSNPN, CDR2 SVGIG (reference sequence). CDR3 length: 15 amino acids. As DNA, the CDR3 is TGTGCCTGGAGTGTACGACGGCAGGGGGCCCCTGAAGCTTTCTTT. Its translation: CAWSVRRQGAPEAFF.

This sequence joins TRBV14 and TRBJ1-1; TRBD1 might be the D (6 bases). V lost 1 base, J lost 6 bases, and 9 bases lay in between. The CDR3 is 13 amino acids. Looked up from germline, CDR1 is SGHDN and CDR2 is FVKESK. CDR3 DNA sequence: TGTGCCAGCAGCCAAGTCAGGGGCTCTGAAGCTTTCTTT. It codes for CASSQVRGSEAFF. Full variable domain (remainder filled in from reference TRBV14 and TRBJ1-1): EAGVTQFPSHSVIEKGQTVTLRCDPISGHDNLYWYRRVMGKEIKFLLHFVKESKQDESGMPNNRFLAERTGGTYSTLKVQPAELEDSGVYFCASSQVRGSEAFFGQGTRLTVV.